This TCR beta chain was retrieved from a study of post-analysis software for immune sequencing data. Study-level findings and limits: Diversity measured as normalized Chao1 was significantly lower in multiple sclerosis patients than in controls.

Included in the TCR beta cDNA libraries were unique molecular identifiers. TCRdb used MiXCR to reprocess the PCR reads, holding one entry per CDR3 protein. This table has some 690,000 distinct CDR3 sequences, roughly 29% appearing once. This clonotype has just a few counts. What it recognizes is unknown. The source of this sequence is a girl aged 5 to 17 with multiple sclerosis. The sequenced sample was blood.

The DNA for the CDR3 is TGCGCCAGCAGCTTGGATTCCAGCTCCTACGAGCAGTACTTC. This gives the protein CASSLDSSSYEQYF. The V call is TRBV5-1, the J call TRBJ2-7; no clear D. V was shortened by 0 bases and J by 0 bases, with 7 bases between the two germline ends. CDR1 and CDR2 (germline): SGHRS, YFSETQ. This CDR3 is 14 amino acids long.